The text below deals with one T cell receptor (beta chain). As yet, its antigen is unknown. These data belong to a study of OX40 agonist ivuxolimab in advanced cancers. On the study more broadly: Prior therapy, whether anti-PD-1, anti-PD-L1 or anti-CTLA-4, was allowed, and roughly 44% had some. Whole-study findings and limits: CD8+ T cells (on average) carried more expanded clones than CD4+ T cells. What antigens the expanded peripheral T cells recognized was never established.

The V gene's germline CDR1 is WSHSY and CDR2 SAAADI. This CDR3 spans 18 amino acids. V lost 6 bases to trimming and J lost 3 bases; unmatched junction nucleotides: 17. Only in-frame clones appear in the TCRdb table, and some are missing; sequencing was by immunoSEQ multiplex PCR. This repertoire shows about 95,000 clones, roughly nine tenths found once; its top ten account for 2.6%. This sequence was found in an adult with an advanced solid tumor such as melanoma, head and neck, liver or kidney cancer. The sequenced sample was CD4+ or CD8+ T cells sorted from blood, obtained in a trial of the OX40 agonist ivuxolimab. This chain connects TRBV10-2 to TRBJ2-3, with TRBD2 identical over 8 bases. The CDR3 region is CASRTVRGVAGYTDTQYF. The CDR3, as DNA: TGCGCCAGCAGGACTGTCCGGGGTGTAGCGGGATATACAGATACGCAGTATTTT.